The 25 T cell receptor beta chains in this list originate from one sample, sequenced in a study of vaccination and CD4 T cells after COVID-19. Cultured CD4+ T-cell DNA underwent Oncomine TCR Beta short-read sequencing. Genomic DNA extraction was carried out from cultured CD4+ T cells. A single record per CDR3 protein comes from TCRdb applying MiXCR to the PCR reads. The data contain 8,700 or so distinct CDR3 sequences, about 28% of them seen just once; the ten biggest clones take up around a quarter. Treatment given: approximately 10-day PBMC culture with coronavirus spike peptide pools or control peptides (ViraFEST assay). It was before the COVID-19 pandemic (2011-2018) that the unexposed donor's CD4+ T cells were collected. Antigens for these TCRs are unknown. Sequencing input: CD4+ T cells from blood, cultured in vitro. These receptors all come from a human donor in good health.

This clonotype was picked up a small number of times. V gene TRBV20-1 combines with J gene TRBJ2-1, with TRBD2 matching 7 bases. In germline, CDR1 is DFQATT, CDR2 SNEGSKA (reference sequence). The ends lost 3 bases at V and 6 bases at J; junction bases unmatched: 17. CDR3 length: 17 amino acids. DNA of the CDR3: TGCAGTGCTAGTGTCAGGCGTCGGTGGGCGGGAGCCAATGAGCAGTTCTTC. Translation gives CSASVRRRWAGANEQFF.

V gene TRBV27 combines with J gene TRBJ2-1, with a weak D call TRBD2 (6 bases). The V and J ends lost 4 bases and 3 bases respectively, with 16 bases between them. This CDR3 comprises 16 residues. Germline CDR1 MNHEY, CDR2 SMNVEV (reference sequence). CDR3 amino acids: CASSSLGSGYYNEQFF. CDR3 nucleotides: TGTGCCAGCAGTTCTCTGGGTAGCGGTTACTACAATGAGCAGTTCTTC.

This clonotype was seen a handful of times. The rearrangement joins TRBV15 to TRBJ2-7; D remains unclear. The CDR3 is 15 residues long. V was shortened by 0 bases and J by 2 bases, with 11 bases between the two germline ends. CDR1 and CDR2 from the germline V gene are LNHNV and YYDKDF (reference sequence). The CDR3 DNA sequence: TGTGCCACCAGCAGAGATAGTGGCGTTACCTACGAGCAGTACTTC. This gives the protein CATSRDSGVTYEQYF. Variable domain in full (rest from reference TRBV15 and TRBJ2-7): DAMVIQNPRYQVTQFGKPVTLSCSQTLNHNVMYWYQQKSSQAPKLLFHYYDKDFNNEADTPDNFQSRRPNTSFCFLDIRSPGLGDTAMYLCATSRDSGVTYEQYFGPGTRLTVT.

This chain joins TRBV18 and TRBJ2-1, with 9 bases identical to TRBD2. CDR1 is KGHSH, CDR2 LQKENI, per germline. The CDR3 loop spans 15 amino acids. V was clipped by 4 bases and J by 5 bases; unmatched bases: 6. The CDR3 sequence: CASSQGLAPNNEQFF. The DNA of the CDR3 is TGTGCCAGCTCACAAGGACTAGCGCCGAACAATGAGCAGTTCTTC.

This clonotype showed up just a few times. V gene TRBV6-1 combines with J gene TRBJ1-5; 7 nucleotides line up with TRBD1. The CDR3 totals 14 residues. Germline loops: CDR1 MNHNS, CDR2 SASEGT. The trim removed 7 bases at V and 5 bases at J, leaving 8 bases unmatched. CDR3 sequence reads: CASMRTGADQPQHF. The CDR3 DNA reads TGTGCCAGCATGCGGACAGGAGCGGATCAGCCCCAGCATTTT.

The chain uses TRBV6-1 and TRBJ2-2; TRBD2 agrees at 9 bases. Trimming took 6 bases from V and 3 from J; bases not matched to a gene: 5. This CDR3 spans 15 amino acids. Germline V gene lookup returns CDR1 MNHNS and CDR2 SASEGT. CDR3 residues: CASRLAGADTGELFF. In DNA form, the CDR3 reads TGTGCCAGCAGATTAGCGGGAGCGGACACCGGGGAGCTGTTTTTT.

The genes are TRBV6-5 and TRBJ2-1; TRBD1 matches 8 bases. The CDR3 is made up of 16 amino acids. V was pared by 0 bases and J by 9 bases, with 10 bases of the junction left unmatched. Germline lookup yields CDR1 MNHEY and CDR2 SVGAGI. The CDR3 bases are TGTGCCAGCAGTTACTCGATGTTGGGACAGGTCGTTGAGCAGTTCTTC. Translating it yields CASSYSMLGQVVEQFF.

The genes are TRBV28 and TRBJ1-4; D is possibly TRBD1 (5 bases). This CDR3 is built from 16 residues. From germline, CDR1 is MDHEN and CDR2 SYDVKM. Deletions cut 6 bases from V and 8 bases from J, with 22 bases between. The CDR3 protein is CASRVASGLLDEKLFF. The DNA of the CDR3 is TGTGCCAGCAGAGTCGCCTCAGGGCTCTTGGACGAAAAACTGTTTTTT.

The chain employs TRBV6-5 and TRBJ2-2; 9 nucleotides align to TRBD1. Germline V lookup: CDR1 MNHEY, CDR2 SVGAGI. The CDR3 sequence is 19 residues long. With V trimmed by 4 bases and J by 3 bases, 15 bases remained unmatched. The CDR3 protein is CASSSRFAPGQGYTGELFF. The CDR3 nucleotides are TGTGCCAGCAGTTCCCGATTTGCCCCCGGACAGGGGTACACCGGGGAGCTGTTTTTT.

The rearrangement uses TRBV7-9 and TRBJ2-1, with 8 bases matching TRBD1. The germline V gene has CDR1 SEHNR and CDR2 FQNEAQ (reference sequence). The V segment lost 3 bases and the J segment 5 bases; nucleotides outside the gene matches: 6. The CDR3 runs 15 residues. The CDR3 protein is CASSLIGQGDNEQFF. CDR3 sequence (DNA): TGTGCCAGCAGCTTGATAGGACAGGGAGACAATGAGCAGTTCTTC.

The rearrangement links TRBV5-6 to TRBJ2-7; 7 nucleotides agree with TRBD1. J gave up 3 bases and V 3 bases, and 12 bases lay outside the gene matches. This CDR3 is built from 16 residues. The germline V gene encodes CDR1 SGHDT and CDR2 YYEEEE. The CDR3 here is CASSSGPSYRGYEQYF. CDR3 DNA sequence: TGTGCCAGCAGCTCCGGGCCGTCGTACAGGGGCTACGAGCAGTACTTC.

This clonotype was seen a handful of times. V gene TRBV7-9 combines with J gene TRBJ2-7, with D perhaps matching TRBD1 or TRBD2 (5 bases each). V was cut by 5 bases and J by 6 bases, with 20 bases left in between. Germline V gene data show CDR1 as SEHNR and CDR2 as FQNEAQ (reference sequence). The CDR3 extends over 15 amino acids. The CDR3 DNA reads TGTGCCAGCAGCACAGCAATAAGGGGAGAAGGCGAGCAGTACTTC. This encodes CASSTAIRGEGEQYF. Full variable domain (outside the CDR3, taken from reference TRBV7-9 and TRBJ2-7): DTGVSQNPRHKITKRGQNVTFRCDPISEHNRLYWYRQTLGQGPEFLTYFQNEAQLEKSRLLSDRFSAERPKGSFSTLEIQRTEQGDSAMYLCASSTAIRGEGEQYFGPGTRLTVT.

This clonotype was observed a handful of times. The rearrangement joins TRBV27 to TRBJ1-1; D not certain. CDR1 MNHEY and CDR2 SMNVEV come from the germline V gene (reference sequence). Deletions cut 8 bases from V and 5 bases from J, with 15 bases between. The CDR3 runs 13 residues. In DNA, the CDR3 is TGTGCCAGCCATACAGCACCGGGGACTGAAGCTTTCTTT. Its protein is CASHTAPGTEAFF.

The sample holds a few counts of this clonotype. V gene TRBV11-3 combines with J gene TRBJ2-2, with D hard to call. Germline assignment: CDR1 SGHNT and CDR2 YENEEA. The CDR3 has 15 amino acids. V lost 8 bases, J lost 6 bases, and 19 bases lay in between. The DNA of the CDR3 is TGTGCCAGCCGATCCTCCTCCGGGTGGGCCGGGGAGCTGTTTTTT. Translated: CASRSSSGWAGELFF. The variable domain in full, completed from reference TRBV11-3 and TRBJ2-2, reads EAGVVQSPRYKIIEKKQPVAFWCNPISGHNTLYWYLQNLGQGPELLIRYENEEAVDDSQLPKDRFSAERLKGVDSTLKIQPAELGDSAVYLCASRSSSGWAGELFFGEGSRLTVL.

This clonotype was seen more than once but under ten times. CDR3: CAIPGPGITGELFF. CDR3 DNA sequence: TGTGCCATCCCGGGCCCTGGGATTACCGGGGAGCTGTTTTTT. This chain uses TRBV10-3 with TRBJ2-2; D gene ambiguous. Germline CDR1 and CDR2: ENHRY and SYGVKD. V was pared by 8 bases and J by 5 bases, with 15 bases between. The CDR3 has 14 residues.

V gene TRBV30 combines with J gene TRBJ1-1; the D gene is possibly TRBD1 (5 bases). CDR1 GTSNPN and CDR2 SVGIG come from the germline V gene (reference sequence). The CDR3 consists of 14 residues. V shed 5 bases and J shed 4 bases, with 17 bases lying between them. In DNA, the CDR3 is TGTGCCTGGTTGAGTGGGGGACCGGTCACTGAAGCTTTCTTT. Its protein product is CAWLSGGPVTEAFF.

This clonotype is a singleton in its sample. This chain links TRBV20-1 with TRBJ2-1; 9 bases map to TRBD2. Looked up from germline, CDR1 is DFQATT and CDR2 is SNEGSKA (reference sequence). The CDR3 runs to 13 residues. The trim removed 6 bases at V and 3 bases at J, leaving 3 bases unmatched. The DNA for the CDR3 is TGCAGTGCCCCGACTAGCGGCTACAATGAGCAGTTCTTC. Encoded protein: CSAPTSGYNEQFF.

In this sample, this clonotype turned up a few times. The chain uses TRBV6-5 and TRBJ2-5; tentatively, D is TRBD2 (5 bases). V lost 2 bases and J 7 bases, leaving 20 bases between the germline ends. The germline CDR1 and CDR2 sequences are MNHEY and SVGAGI. The CDR3 is made up of 16 amino acids. CDR3 region: CASSYKSPGGGGTQYF. The DNA of the CDR3 is TGTGCCAGCAGTTACAAATCACCCGGAGGAGGAGGGACCCAGTACTTC.

This clonotype was counted a few times. For the CDR3, the DNA is TGTGCCAGCAGTTTATATTCCCTGGGACTAGCGGGAGGCGATACGCAGTATTTT. It encodes CASSLYSLGLAGGDTQYF. The chain carries TRBV27 and TRBJ2-3; 15 bases agree with TRBD2. CDR1 and CDR2 (germline): MNHEY, SMNVEV (reference sequence). The CDR3 consists of 18 residues. J gave up 6 bases and V 1 base, and 8 bases lay outside the gene matches.

The V call is TRBV7-3, the J call TRBJ2-2; possibly TRBD2 for D (6 bases). The V end lost 10 bases, the J end lost 6 bases, and 12 bases lay between the germline ends. This CDR3 contains 12 residues. The germline CDR1 and CDR2 sequences are SGHTA and FQGTGA. The CDR3 DNA sequence: TGTGCCATCCAATGGGGGGCCGGGGAGCTGTTTTTT. Protein sequence: CAIQWGAGELFF. The complete variable domain, with remaining parts taken from reference TRBV7-3 and TRBJ2-2, reads GAGVSQTPSNKVTEKGKYVELRCDPISGHTALYWYRQSLGQGPEFLIYFQGTGAADDSGLPNDRFFAVRPEGSVSTLKIQRTERGDSAVYLCAIQWGAGELFFGEGSRLTVL.

This clonotype was seen a handful of times. This chain connects TRBV20-1 to TRBJ2-6, with TRBD2 as a possible D gene (5 bases). Germline assignment: CDR1 DFQATT and CDR2 SNEGSKA (reference sequence). V lost 1 base and J lost 4, with 17 bases in between. The CDR3 runs 17 residues. For the CDR3, the DNA is TGCAGTGCTAGAGTAGTAAGAAGAGGGCACGGGGCCAACGTCCTGACTTTC. It yields the protein CSARVVRRGHGANVLTF.

This clonotype was observed a single time. The genes are TRBV6-5 and TRBJ1-4, with 7 positions matching TRBD1. Germline V lookup: CDR1 MNHEY, CDR2 SVGAGI. J lost 1 base, V lost 2 bases, and 7 bases had no gene match. The CDR3 is 17 residues long. The CDR3 reads CASSYASGGRTNEKLFF. The CDR3 DNA is TGTGCCAGCAGTTACGCCTCAGGGGGGAGAACTAATGAAAAACTGTTTTTT.

The chain couples TRBV6-2 or TRBV6-3 to TRBJ2-5; 7 positions match TRBD1. The CDR3 contains 14 residues. J was trimmed by 2 bases and V by 5 bases; bases with no gene match: 5. Germline CDR1 and CDR2: MNHEY and SVGEGT. This CDR3 is CASSQGGLQETQYF. The CDR3 bases are TGTGCCAGCAGTCAAGGGGGCCTACAAGAGACCCAGTACTTC.

The gene calls are TRBV6-1 and TRBJ2-7, with 11 bases aligning to TRBD1. This CDR3 comprises 14 residues. The ends lost 5 bases at V and 2 bases at J; junction bases unmatched: 2. CDR1 and CDR2 from the germline V gene are MNHNS and SASEGT. The CDR3 sequence is CASSRDRGAYEQYF. DNA for the CDR3: TGTGCCAGCAGTCGGGACAGGGGGGCCTACGAGCAGTACTTC.

The CDR3 protein is CASSPTISGTVNTEAFF. In DNA form, the CDR3 reads TGTGCCAGCTCACCTACGATCTCCGGGACAGTCAACACTGAAGCTTTCTTT. The V and J genes are TRBV18 and TRBJ1-1, with TRBD1 matching 7 bases. Germline-derived CDR1 and CDR2 are KGHSH and LQKENI. This CDR3 contains 17 residues. Trimming took 3 bases from V and 2 from J; bases not matched to a gene: 12.